The T cell receptor (beta chain) under discussion was sequenced for a study of read filtering for tumor transcriptome and immune sequencing. This clonotype was seen many times. Molecular barcoded adaptors covering alpha/delta and beta/gamma chains were used on approximately 400 ng RNA. One entry per CDR3 protein results from TCRdb running MiXCR on the reads. This table holds about 90,000 distinct CDR3 sequences, 9% to 15% found once. This CDR3 is built from 14 residues. The germline V gene encodes CDR1 MNHEY and CDR2 SVGEGT. The V and J ends lost 6 bases and 1 base respectively, with 12 bases between them.

The source material was a population of CD138-negative cells sorted from bone marrow. This receptor was identified in a donor over 35 with multiple myeloma. The chain carries TRBV6-2 or TRBV6-3 and TRBJ1-1; a possible D gene is TRBD1 (5 bases). As DNA, the CDR3 is TGTGCCAGCAGCAAGGCGGGGGGGAACACTGAAGCTTTCTTT. Translating it yields CASSKAGGNTEAFF.